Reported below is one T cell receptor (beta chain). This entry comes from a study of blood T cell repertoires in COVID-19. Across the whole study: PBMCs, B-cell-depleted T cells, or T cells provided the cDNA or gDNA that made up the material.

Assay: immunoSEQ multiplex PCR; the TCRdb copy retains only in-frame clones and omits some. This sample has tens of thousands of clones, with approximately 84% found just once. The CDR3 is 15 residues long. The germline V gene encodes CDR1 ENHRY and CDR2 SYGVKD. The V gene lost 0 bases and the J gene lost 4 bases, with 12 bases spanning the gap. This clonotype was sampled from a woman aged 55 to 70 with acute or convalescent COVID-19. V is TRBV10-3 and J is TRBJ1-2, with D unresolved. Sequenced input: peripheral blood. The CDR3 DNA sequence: TGTGCCATCAGTGAGTCGTCAGGAGGAGGCTATGGCTACACCTTC. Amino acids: CAISESSGGGYGYTF.